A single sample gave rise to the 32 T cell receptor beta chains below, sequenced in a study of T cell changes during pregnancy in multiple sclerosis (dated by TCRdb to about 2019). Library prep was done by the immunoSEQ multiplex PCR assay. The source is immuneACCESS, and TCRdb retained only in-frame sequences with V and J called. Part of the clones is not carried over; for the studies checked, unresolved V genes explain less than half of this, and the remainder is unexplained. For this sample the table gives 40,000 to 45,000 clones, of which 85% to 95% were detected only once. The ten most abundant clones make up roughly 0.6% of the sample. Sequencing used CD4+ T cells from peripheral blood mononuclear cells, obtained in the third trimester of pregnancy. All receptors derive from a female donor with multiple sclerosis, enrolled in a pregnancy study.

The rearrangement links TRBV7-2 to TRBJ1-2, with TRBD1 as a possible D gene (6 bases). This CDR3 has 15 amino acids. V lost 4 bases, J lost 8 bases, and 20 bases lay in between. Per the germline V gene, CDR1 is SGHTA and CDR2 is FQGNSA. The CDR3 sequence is CASSSFTGPKVGYTF. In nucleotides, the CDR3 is TGTGCCAGCAGCTCGTTTACAGGGCCCAAGGTCGGCTACACCTTC.

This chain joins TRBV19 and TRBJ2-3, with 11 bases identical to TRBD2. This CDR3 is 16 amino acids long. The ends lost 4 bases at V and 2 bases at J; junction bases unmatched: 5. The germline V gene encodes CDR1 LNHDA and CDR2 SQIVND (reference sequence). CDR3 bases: TGTGCCAGTAGTACTCTAGCGGGGGGCTTCACAGATACGCAGTATTTT. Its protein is CASSTLAGGFTDTQYF.

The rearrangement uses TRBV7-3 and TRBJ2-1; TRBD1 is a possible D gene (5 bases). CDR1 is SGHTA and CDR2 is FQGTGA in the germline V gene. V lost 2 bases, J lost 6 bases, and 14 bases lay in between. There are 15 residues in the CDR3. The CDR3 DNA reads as TGTGCCAGCAGCTTAGACATACTCACAGGCAATGAGCAGTTCTTC. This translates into CASSLDILTGNEQFF.

The CDR3 DNA reads TGTGCCAGCAGCCCCCGGCCGGACAGTCGTCGTAACAATGAGCAGTTCTTC. This encodes CASSPRPDSRRNNEQFF. V is TRBV9 and J is TRBJ2-1; tentatively, D is TRBD1 (6 bases). CDR1 and CDR2 from the germline V gene are SGDLS and YYNGEE. Between the trimmed V and J ends, which lost 4 bases and 5 bases, there was a span of 22 bases. This CDR3 is 17 amino acids long. Using reference TRBV9 and TRBJ2-1 for the parts outside the CDR3, the full variable domain is DSGVTQTPKHLITATGQRVTLRCSPRSGDLSVYWYQQSLDQGLQFLIQYYNGEERAKGNILERFSAQQFPDLHSELNLSSLELGDSALYFCASSPRPDSRRNNEQFFGPGTRLTVL.

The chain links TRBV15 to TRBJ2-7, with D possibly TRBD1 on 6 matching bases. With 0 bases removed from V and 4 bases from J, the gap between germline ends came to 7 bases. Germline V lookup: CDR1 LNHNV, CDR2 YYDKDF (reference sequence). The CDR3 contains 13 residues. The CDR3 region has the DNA TGTGCCACCAGCAGAGAGGGGACATACGAGCAGTACTTC. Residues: CATSREGTYEQYF.

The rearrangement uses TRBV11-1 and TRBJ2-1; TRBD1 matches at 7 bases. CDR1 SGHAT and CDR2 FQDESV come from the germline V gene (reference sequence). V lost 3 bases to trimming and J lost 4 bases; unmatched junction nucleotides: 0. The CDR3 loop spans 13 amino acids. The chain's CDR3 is CASSLDRYNEQFF. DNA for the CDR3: TGTGCCAGCAGCTTGGACAGGTACAATGAGCAGTTCTTC.

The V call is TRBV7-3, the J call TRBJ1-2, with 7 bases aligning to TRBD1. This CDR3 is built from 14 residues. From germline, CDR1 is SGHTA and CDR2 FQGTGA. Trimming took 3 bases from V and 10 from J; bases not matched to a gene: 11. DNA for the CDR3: TGTGCCAGCAGCTTTGGGAGGACAGGCGGAATCTACACCTTC. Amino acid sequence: CASSFGRTGGIYTF. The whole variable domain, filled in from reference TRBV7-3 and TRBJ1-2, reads GAGVSQTPSNKVTEKGKYVELRCDPISGHTALYWYRQSLGQGPEFLIYFQGTGAADDSGLPNDRFFAVRPEGSVSTLKIQRTERGDSAVYLCASSFGRTGGIYTFGSGTRLTVV.

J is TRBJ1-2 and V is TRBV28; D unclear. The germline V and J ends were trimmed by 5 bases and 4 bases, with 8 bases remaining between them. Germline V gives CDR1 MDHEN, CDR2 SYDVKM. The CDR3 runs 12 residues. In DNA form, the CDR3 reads TGTGCCAGCAGTGCACGGGGCTATGGCTACACCTTC. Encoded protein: CASSARGYGYTF.

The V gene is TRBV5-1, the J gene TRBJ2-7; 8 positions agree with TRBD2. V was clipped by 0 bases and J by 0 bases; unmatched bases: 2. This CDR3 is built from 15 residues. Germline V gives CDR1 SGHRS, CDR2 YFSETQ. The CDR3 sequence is CASSLGLALSYEQYF. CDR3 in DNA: TGCGCCAGCAGCTTGGGACTAGCGCTCTCCTACGAGCAGTACTTC.

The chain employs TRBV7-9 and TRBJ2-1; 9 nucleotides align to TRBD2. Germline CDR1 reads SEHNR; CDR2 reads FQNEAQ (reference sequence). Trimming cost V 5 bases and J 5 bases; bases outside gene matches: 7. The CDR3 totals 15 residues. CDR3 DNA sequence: TGTGCCAGCAGCCATAGCGGGAGCCCACACAATGAGCAGTTCTTC. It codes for CASSHSGSPHNEQFF.

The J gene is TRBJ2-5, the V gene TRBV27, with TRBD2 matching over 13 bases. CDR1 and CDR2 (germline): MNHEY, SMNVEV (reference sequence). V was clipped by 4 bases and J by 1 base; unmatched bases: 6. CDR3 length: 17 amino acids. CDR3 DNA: TGTGCCAGCAGTTCACTAACTAGCGGGAGGGCCCAAGAGACCCAGTACTTC. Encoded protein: CASSSLTSGRAQETQYF.

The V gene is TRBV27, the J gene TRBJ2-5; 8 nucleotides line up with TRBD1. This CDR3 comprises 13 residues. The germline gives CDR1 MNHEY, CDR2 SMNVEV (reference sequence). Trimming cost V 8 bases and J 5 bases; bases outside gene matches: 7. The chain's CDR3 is CASSDREEETQYF. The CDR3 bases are TGTGCCAGCTCGGACAGGGAGGAGGAGACCCAGTACTTC.

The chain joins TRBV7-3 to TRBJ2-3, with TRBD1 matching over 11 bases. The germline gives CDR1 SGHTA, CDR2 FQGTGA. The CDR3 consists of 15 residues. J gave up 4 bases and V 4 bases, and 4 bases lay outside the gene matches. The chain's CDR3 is CASSSGQGAADTQYF. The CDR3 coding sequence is TGTGCCAGCAGCTCCGGACAGGGGGCGGCAGATACGCAGTATTTT.

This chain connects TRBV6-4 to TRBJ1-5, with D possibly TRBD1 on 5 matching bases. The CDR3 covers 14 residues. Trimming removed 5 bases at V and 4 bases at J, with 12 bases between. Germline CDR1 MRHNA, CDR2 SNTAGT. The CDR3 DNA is TGTGCCAGCAGTCCCAGACAGAATAATCAGCCCCAGCATTTT. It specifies CASSPRQNNQPQHF.

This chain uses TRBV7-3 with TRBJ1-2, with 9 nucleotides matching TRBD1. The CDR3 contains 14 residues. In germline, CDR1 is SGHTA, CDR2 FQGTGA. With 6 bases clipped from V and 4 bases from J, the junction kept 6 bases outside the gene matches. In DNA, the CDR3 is TGTGCCAGCAGTCGTGGACAGGGGAGCTATGGCTACACCTTC. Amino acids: CASSRGQGSYGYTF.

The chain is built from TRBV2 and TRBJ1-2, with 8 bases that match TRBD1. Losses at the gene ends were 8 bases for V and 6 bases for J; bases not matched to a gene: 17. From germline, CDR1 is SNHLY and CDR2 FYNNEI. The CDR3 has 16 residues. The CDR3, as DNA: TGTGCCAGCCATGAACAACCCGCAGGGGGCGCGAATGGCTACACCTTC. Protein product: CASHEQPAGGANGYTF. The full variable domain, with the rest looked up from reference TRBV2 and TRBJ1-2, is EPEVTQTPSHQVTQMGQEVILRCVPISNHLYFYWYRQILGQKVEFLVSFYNNEISEKSEIFDDQFSVERPDGSNFTLKIRSTKLEDSAMYFCASHEQPAGGANGYTFGSGTRLTVV.

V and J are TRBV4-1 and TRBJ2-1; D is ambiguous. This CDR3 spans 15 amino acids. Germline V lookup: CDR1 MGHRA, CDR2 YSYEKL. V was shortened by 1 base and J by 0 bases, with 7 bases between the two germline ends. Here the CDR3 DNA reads TGCGCCAGCAGCCAAGCCCCCAACTCCTACAATGAGCAGTTCTTC. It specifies CASSQAPNSYNEQFF.

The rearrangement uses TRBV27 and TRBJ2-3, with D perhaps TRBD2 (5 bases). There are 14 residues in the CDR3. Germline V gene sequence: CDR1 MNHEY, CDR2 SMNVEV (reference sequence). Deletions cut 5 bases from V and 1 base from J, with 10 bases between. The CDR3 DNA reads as TGTGCCAGCAGTCACGGGGTGGGCACAGATACGCAGTATTTT. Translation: CASSHGVGTDTQYF.

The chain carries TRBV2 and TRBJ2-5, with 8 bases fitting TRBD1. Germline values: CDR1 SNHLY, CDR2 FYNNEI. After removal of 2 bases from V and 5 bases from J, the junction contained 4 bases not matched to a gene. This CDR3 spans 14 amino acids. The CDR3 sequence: CASSERTGRETQYF. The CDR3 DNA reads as TGTGCCAGCAGTGAAAGGACAGGGAGGGAGACCCAGTACTTC. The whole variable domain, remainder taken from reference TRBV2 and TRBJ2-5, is EPEVTQTPSHQVTQMGQEVILRCVPISNHLYFYWYRQILGQKVEFLVSFYNNEISEKSEIFDDQFSVERPDGSNFTLKIRSTKLEDSAMYFCASSERTGRETQYFGPGTRLLVL.

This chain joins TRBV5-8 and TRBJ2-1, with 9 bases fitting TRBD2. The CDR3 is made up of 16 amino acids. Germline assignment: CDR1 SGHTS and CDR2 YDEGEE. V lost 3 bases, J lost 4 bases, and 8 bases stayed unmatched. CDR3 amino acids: CASSSFPAGGYNEQFF. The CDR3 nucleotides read TGTGCCAGCAGCTCGTTCCCCGCGGGAGGGTACAATGAGCAGTTCTTC.

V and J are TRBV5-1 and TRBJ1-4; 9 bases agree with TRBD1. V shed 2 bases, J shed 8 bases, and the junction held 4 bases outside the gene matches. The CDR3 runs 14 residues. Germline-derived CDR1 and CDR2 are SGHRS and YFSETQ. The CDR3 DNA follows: TGCGCCAGCAGCTTTGGACAGGGGAGCGAAAAACTGTTTTTT. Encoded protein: CASSFGQGSEKLFF.

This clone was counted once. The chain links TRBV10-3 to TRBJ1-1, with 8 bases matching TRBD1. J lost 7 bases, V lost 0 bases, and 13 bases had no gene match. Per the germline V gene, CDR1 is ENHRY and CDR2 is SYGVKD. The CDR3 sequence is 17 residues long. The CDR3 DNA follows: TGTGCCATCAGTGAGTCAGTAAGACAGGGGCCAAAGGGTGAAGCTTTCTTT. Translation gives CAISESVRQGPKGEAFF.

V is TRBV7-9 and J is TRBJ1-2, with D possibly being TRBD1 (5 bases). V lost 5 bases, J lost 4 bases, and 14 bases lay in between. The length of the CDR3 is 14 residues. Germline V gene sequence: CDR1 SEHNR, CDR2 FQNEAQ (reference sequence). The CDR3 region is CASSHGHSLYGYTF. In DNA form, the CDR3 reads TGTGCCAGCAGCCATGGACATTCTCTCTATGGCTACACCTTC.

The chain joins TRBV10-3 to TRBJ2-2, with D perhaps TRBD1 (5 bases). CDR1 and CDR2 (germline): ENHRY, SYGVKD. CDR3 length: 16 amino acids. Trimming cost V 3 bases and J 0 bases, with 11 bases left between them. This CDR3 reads CAISERIQANTGELFF. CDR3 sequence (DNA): TGTGCCATCAGTGAACGGATACAGGCGAACACCGGGGAGCTGTTTTTT.

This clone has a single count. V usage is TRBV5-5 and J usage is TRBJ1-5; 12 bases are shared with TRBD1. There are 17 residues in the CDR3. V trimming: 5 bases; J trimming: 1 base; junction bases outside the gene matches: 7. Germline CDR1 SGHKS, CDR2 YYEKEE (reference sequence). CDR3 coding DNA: TGTGCCAGCAGACCCGGGACAGGGGGCTCGAGCAATCAGCCCCAGCATTTT. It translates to CASRPGTGGSSNQPQHF.

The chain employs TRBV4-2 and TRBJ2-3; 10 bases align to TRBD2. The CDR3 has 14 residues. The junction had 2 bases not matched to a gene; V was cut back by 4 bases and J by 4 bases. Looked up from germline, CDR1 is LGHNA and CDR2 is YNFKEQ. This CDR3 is CASSRGLAADTQYF. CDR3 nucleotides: TGTGCCAGCAGCCGCGGACTAGCGGCAGATACGCAGTATTTT.

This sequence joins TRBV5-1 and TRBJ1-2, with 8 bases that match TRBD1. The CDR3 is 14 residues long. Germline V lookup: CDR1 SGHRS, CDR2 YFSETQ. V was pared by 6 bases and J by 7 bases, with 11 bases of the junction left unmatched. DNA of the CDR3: TGCGCCAGCAATAAGGACAGGGAGTTTTTTGGCTACACCTTC. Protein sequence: CASNKDREFFGYTF.

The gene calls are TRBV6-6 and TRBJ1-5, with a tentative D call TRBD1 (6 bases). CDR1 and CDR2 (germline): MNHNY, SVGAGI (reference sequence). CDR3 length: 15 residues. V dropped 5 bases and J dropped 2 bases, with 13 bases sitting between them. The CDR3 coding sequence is TGTGCCAGCAGTGCAACAGGGTATGGCAATCAGCCCCAGCATTTT. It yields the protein CASSATGYGNQPQHF.

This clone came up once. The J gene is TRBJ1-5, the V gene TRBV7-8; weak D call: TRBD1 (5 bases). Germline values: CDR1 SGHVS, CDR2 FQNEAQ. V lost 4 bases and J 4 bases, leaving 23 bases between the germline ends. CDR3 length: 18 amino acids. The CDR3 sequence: CASSSSRGMSMVNQPQHF. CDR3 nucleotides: TGTGCCAGCAGCTCTTCGCGGGGGATGTCTATGGTAAATCAGCCCCAGCATTTT.

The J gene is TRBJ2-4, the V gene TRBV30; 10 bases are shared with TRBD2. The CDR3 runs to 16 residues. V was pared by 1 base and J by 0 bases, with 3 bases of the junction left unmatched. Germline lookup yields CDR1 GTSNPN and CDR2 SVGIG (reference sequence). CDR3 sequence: CAWSASSGRAKNIQYF. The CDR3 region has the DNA TGTGCCTGGAGTGCTTCTAGCGGGAGAGCCAAAAACATTCAGTACTTC.

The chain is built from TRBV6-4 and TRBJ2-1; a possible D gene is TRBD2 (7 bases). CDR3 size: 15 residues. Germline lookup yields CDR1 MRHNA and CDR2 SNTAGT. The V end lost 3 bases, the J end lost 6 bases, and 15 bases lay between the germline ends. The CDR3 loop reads CASSDSGGAFNEQFF. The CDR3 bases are TGTGCCAGCAGTGATAGTGGGGGGGCCTTCAATGAGCAGTTCTTC.

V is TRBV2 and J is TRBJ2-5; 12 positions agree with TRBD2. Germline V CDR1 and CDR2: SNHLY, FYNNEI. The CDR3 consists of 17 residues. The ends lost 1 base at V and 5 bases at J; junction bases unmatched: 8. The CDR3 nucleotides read TGTGCCAGCAGTGAAGGTCCTAGCGGGGGGGTTCGGGAGACCCAGTACTTC. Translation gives CASSEGPSGGVRETQYF.